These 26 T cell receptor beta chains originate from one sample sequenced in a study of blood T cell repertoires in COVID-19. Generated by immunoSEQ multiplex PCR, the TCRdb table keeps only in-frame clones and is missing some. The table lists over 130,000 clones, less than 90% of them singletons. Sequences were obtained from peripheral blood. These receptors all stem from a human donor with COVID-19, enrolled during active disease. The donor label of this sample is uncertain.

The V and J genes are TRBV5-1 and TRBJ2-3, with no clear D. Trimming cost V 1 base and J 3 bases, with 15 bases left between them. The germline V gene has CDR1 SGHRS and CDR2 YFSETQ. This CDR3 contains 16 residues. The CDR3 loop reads CASSLQTASWTDTQYF. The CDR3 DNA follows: TGCGCCAGCAGCTTGCAAACTGCCTCGTGGACAGATACGCAGTATTTT.

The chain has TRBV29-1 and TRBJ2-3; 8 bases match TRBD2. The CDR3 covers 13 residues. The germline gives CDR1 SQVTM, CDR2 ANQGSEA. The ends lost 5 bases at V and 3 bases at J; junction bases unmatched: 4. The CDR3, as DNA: TGCAGCGTTTCGGCTAGCGGGACAGATACGCAGTATTTT. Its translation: CSVSASGTDTQYF.

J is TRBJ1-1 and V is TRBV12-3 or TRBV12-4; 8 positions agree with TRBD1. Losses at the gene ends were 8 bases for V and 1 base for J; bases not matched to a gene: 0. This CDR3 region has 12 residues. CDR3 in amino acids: CASGQGNTEAFF. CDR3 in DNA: TGTGCCAGCGGACAGGGGAACACTGAAGCTTTCTTT.

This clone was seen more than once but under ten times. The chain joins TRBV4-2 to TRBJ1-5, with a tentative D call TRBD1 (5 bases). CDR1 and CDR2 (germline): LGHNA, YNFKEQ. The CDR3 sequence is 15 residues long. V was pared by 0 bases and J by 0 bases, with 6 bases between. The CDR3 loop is CASSQDQGSNQPQHF. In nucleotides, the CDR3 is TGTGCCAGCAGCCAAGACCAGGGTAGCAATCAGCCCCAGCATTTT.

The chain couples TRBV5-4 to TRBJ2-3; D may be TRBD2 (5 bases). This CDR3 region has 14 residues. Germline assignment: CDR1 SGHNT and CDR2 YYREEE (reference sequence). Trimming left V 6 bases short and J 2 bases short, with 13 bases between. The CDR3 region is CASTPEALTDTQYF. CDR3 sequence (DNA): TGTGCCAGCACCCCGGAGGCTCTCACAGATACGCAGTATTTT.

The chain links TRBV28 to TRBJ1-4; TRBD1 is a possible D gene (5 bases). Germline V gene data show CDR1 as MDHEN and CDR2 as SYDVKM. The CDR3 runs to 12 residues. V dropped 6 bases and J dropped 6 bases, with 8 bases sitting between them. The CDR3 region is CASRLTDEKLFF. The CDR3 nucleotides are TGTGCCAGCAGACTGACAGATGAAAAACTGTTTTTT.

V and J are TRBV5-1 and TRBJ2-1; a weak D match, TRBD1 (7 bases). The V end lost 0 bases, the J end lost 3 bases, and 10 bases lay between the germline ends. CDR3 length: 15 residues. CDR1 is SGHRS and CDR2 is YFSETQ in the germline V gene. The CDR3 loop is CASSLAGGIYNEQFF. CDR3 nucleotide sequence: TGCGCCAGCAGCTTGGCAGGGGGGATCTACAATGAGCAGTTCTTC.

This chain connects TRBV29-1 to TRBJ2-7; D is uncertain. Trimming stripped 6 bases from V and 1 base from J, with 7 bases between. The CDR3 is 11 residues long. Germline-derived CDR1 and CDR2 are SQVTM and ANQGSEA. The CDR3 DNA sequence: TGCAGCGTATTACAGTCCTACGAGCAGTACTTC. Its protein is CSVLQSYEQYF.

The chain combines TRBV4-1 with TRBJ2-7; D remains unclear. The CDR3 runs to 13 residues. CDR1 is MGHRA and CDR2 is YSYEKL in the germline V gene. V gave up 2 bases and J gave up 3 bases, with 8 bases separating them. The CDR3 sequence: CASSQLVDYEQYF. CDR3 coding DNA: TGCGCCAGCAGCCAATTAGTTGACTACGAGCAGTACTTC.

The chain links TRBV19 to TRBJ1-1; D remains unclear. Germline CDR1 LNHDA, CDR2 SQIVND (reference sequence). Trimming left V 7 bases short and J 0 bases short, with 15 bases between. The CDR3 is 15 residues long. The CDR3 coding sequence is TGTGCCAGTATCCTCACCCCCGGAGTGAACACTGAAGCTTTCTTT. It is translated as CASILTPGVNTEAFF.

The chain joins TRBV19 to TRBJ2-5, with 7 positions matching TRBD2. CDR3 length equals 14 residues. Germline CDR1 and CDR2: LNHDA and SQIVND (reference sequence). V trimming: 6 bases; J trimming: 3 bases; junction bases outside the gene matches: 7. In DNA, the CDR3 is TGTGCCAGTAGCCCGGGAGGCGGGGAAGAGACCCAGTACTTC. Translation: CASSPGGGEETQYF.

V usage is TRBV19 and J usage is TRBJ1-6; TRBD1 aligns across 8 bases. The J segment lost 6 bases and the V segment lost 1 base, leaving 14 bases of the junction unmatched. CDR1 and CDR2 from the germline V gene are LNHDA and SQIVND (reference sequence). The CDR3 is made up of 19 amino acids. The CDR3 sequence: CASSIGGDRRKFSNSPLHF. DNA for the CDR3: TGTGCCAGTAGTATAGGAGGGGACAGGAGGAAGTTCTCTAATTCACCCCTCCACTTT.

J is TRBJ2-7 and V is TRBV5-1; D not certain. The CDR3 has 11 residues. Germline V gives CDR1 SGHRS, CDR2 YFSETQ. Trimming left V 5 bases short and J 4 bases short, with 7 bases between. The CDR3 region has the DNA TGCGCCAGCAGTGAGGAATACGAGCAGTACTTC. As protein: CASSEEYEQYF.

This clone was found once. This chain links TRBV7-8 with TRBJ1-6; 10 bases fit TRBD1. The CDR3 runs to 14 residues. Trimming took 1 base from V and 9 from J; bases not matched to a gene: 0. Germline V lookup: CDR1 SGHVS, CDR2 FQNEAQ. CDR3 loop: CASSLGDRGSPLHF. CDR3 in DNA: TGTGCCAGCAGCTTAGGGGACAGGGGTTCACCCCTCCACTTT. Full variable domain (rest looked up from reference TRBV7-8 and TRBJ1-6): GAGVSQSPRYKVAKRGQDVALRCDPISGHVSLFWYQQALGQGPEFLTYFQNEAQLDKSGLPSDRFFAERPEGSVSTLKIQRTQQEDSAVYLCASSLGDRGSPLHFGNGTRLTVT.

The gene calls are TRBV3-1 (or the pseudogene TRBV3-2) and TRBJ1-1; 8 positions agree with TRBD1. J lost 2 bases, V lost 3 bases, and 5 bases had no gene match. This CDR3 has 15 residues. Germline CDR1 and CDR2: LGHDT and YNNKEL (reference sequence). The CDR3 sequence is CASSQSGTGNTEAFF. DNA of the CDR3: TGTGCCAGCAGCCAGTCCGGGACAGGCAACACTGAAGCTTTCTTT.

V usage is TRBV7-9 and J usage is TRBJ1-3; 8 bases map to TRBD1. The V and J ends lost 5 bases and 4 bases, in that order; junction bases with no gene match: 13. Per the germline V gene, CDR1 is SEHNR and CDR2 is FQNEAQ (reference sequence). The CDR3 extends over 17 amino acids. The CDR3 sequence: CASSPNLRGLYGNTIYF. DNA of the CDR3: TGTGCCAGCAGCCCGAACCTCAGGGGGCTTTACGGAAACACCATATATTTT.

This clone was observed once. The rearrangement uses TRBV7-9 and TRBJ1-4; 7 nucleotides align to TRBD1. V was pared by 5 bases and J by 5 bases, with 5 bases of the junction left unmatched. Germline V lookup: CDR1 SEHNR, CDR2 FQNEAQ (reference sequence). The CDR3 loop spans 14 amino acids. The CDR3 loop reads CASSKQGLNEKLFF. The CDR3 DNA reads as TGTGCCAGCAGCAAACAGGGGTTAAATGAAAAACTGTTTTTT.

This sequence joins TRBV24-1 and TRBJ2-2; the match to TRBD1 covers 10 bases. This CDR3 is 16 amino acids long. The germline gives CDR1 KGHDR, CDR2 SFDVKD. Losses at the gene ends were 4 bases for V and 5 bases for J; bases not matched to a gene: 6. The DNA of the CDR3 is TGTGCCACCAGTGACCCCGGGACAGGGGAAACCGGGGAGCTGTTTTTT. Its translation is CATSDPGTGETGELFF.

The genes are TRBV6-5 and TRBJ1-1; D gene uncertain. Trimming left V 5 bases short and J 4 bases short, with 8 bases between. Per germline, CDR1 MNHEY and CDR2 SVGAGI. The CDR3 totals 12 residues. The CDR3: CASSRGATEAFF. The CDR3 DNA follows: TGTGCCAGCAGTCGTGGAGCCACTGAAGCTTTCTTT.

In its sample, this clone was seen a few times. The chain's CDR3 is CASSTGAQETQYF. The CDR3 DNA reads as TGTGCCAGCTCAACAGGGGCCCAAGAGACCCAGTACTTC. V and J are TRBV18 and TRBJ2-5; 7 bases match TRBD1. V trimming: 5 bases; J trimming: 1 base; junction bases outside the gene matches: 1. Germline CDR1 KGHSH, CDR2 LQKENI. The CDR3 has 13 residues. The full variable domain, completed using reference TRBV18 and TRBJ2-5, is NAGVMQNPRHLVRRRGQEARLRCSPMKGHSHVYWYRQLPEEGLKFMVYLQKENIIDESGMPKERFSAEFPKEGPSILRIQQVVRGDSAAYFCASSTGAQETQYFGPGTRLLVL.

The CDR3 coding sequence is TGTGCCAGCAGTTTATCGATTGGGGGGGGCCTAGGTAGCACAGATACGCAGTATTTT. It yields the protein CASSLSIGGGLGSTDTQYF. The V gene is TRBV27, the J gene TRBJ2-3; possibly TRBD2 for D (7 bases). Trimming removed 0 bases from V and 0 bases from J, with 19 bases in between. CDR3 length: 19 amino acids. CDR1 is MNHEY, CDR2 SMNVEV, per germline (reference sequence).

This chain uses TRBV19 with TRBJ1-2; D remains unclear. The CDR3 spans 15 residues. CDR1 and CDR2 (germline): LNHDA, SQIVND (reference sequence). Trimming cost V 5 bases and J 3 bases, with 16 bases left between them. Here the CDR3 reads CASSQRRGGDYGYTF. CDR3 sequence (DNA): TGTGCCAGTAGTCAGCGACGGGGAGGAGACTATGGCTACACCTTC.

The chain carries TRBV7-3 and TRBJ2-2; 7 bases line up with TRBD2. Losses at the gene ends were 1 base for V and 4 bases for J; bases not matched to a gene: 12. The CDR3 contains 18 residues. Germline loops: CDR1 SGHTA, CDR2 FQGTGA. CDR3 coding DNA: TGTGCCAGCAGCTTAAATATGAGGGCGGGAGTCCCCACCGGGGAGCTGTTTTTT. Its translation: CASSLNMRAGVPTGELFF.

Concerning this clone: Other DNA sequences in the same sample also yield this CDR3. CDR3 sequence: CASSLGGSSYNEQFF. As DNA, the CDR3 is TGTGCCAGCAGTTTGGGGGGGAGCTCCTACAATGAGCAGTTCTTC. The rearrangement joins TRBV28 to TRBJ2-1, with 7 bases that match TRBD2. The ends lost 3 bases at V and 0 bases at J; junction bases unmatched: 2. The CDR3 length is 15 residues. Per germline, CDR1 MDHEN and CDR2 SYDVKM.

The CDR3 DNA reads TGCGCCAGCAGTGAGTCCCCAGTTTTCAACTATGGCTACACCTTC. Protein product: CASSESPVFNYGYTF. The rearrangement links TRBV10-1 to TRBJ1-2; unclear D gene. CDR1 is WNHNN and CDR2 is SYGVQD in the germline V gene (reference sequence). V was pared by 0 bases and J by 2 bases, with 10 bases between. This CDR3 has 15 amino acids.

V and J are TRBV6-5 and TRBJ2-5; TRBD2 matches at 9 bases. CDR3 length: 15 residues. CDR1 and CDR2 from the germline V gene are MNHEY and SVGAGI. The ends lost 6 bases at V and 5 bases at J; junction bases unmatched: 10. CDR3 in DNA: TGTGCCAGCAGCCGCGGGGGGGCGAATGAGGAGACCCAGTACTTC. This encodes CASSRGGANEETQYF.